This is a list of T cell receptor beta chains from one sample in a study of T-cell reconstitution after alpha-beta-depleted transplantation in children. TCRdb reprocessed the PCR reads with MiXCR, giving one entry per CDR3 protein. The sample carries 700,000 to 950,000 distinct CDR3 sequences, around 15% recorded once. Sample: PBMCs, mostly from graft donor cells, taken 360 days after TCRalphabeta/CD19-depleted stem cell transplant. These receptors were obtained from a male patient younger than 18 who had a stem cell transplant for acute lymphoblastic leukemia, so the T cells may come from the graft donor. Both conserved end residues are part of each CDR3. The D gene is left open where the match is weak. Clone size appears in some rows only: once, few, many, or a class for an expanded clone.

>-|TRBD1|TRBV7-9|TRBJ2-2
TGTTTGGAGGGACAGGGAATGGCCGGGGAGCTGTTTTTT
CLEGQGMAGELFF
>many|-|TRBV5-1|TRBJ2-1
TGCGCCAGCAGCTTACGGCTTTTCTACAATGAGCAGTTCTTC
CASSLRLFYNEQFF
>few|-|TRBV29-1|TRBJ2-7
TGCAGCATTGACCGGGACCGGGATGGAGAATACGAGCAGTACTTC
CSIDRDRDGEYEQYF
>many|-|TRBV25-1|TRBJ2-7
TGTGCCAGCAGTAATACTAGACGGTACGAGCAGTACTTC
CASSNTRRYEQYF
>few|-|TRBV18|TRBJ2-2
TGTGCCAGCTCACTGGCCGGGACGAGGAACACCGGGGAGCTGTTTTTT
CASSLAGTRNTGELFF
>many|TRBD1|TRBV5-1|TRBJ2-2
TGCGCCAGCAGCGGAGGCCGGGACAGGGGACCCTCGAACACCGGGGAGCTGTTTTTT
CASSGGRDRGPSNTGELFF
>many|-|TRBV27|TRBJ2-5
TGCGCCAGCAGCTTGGGACCCTCGGGGGAGACCCAGTACTTC
CASSLGPSGETQYF
>few|TRBD1|TRBV10-3|TRBJ2-7
TGTGCCGTTCTCAGGGGGTCTTCCTACGAGCAGTACTTC
CAVLRGSSYEQYF
>-|-|TRBV29-1|TRBJ2-7
TGCAGCGTTGGTCGGGGAATGATGGCCTACGAGCAGTACTTC
CSVGRGMMAYEQYF
>-|-|TRBV27|TRBJ2-7
TGTGCCAGCAGTTTGGACGGCTACAATGAGCAGTACTTC
CASSLDGYNEQYF
>-|-|TRBV10-3|TRBJ1-5
TGTGCCATCAGTGAGGGGAGCAATCAGCCCCAGCATTTT
CAISEGSNQPQHF
>-|-|TRBV3-1|TRBJ1-1
TGTGCCAGCAGCCCCTTAGTGGGGAGCGCTGAAGCTTTCTTT
CASSPLVGSAEAFF
>-|TRBD2|TRBV10-1|TRBJ2-5
TGCGCCAGCGCTCTCGGGAGGTCCGCCCAACAAGAGACCCAGTACTTC
CASALGRSAQQETQYF
>many|TRBD2|TRBV4-1|TRBJ2-1
TGCGCCAGCAGGGTACTAGCGGGGTACAATGAGCAGTTCTTC
CASRVLAGYNEQFF
>few|TRBD2|TRBV7-8|TRBJ2-7
TGTGCCAGCAGCTCCCCCCTAGGGACTAGCGGTTCCTACGAGCAGTACTTC
CASSSPLGTSGSYEQYF
>-|TRBD1|TRBV20-1|TRBJ1-1
TGCAGCGTCCTCAGGGGGCGCTTGAACACTGAAGCTTTCTTT
CSVLRGRLNTEAFF
>-|-|TRBV29-1|TRBJ1-1
TGCAGCGTTTTCGGCAGGGTGAACACTGAAGCTTTCTTT
CSVFGRVNTEAFF
>few|-|TRBV20-1|TRBJ1-5
TGCAGTGCTAGGGTGGACAGTCATAGCAATCAGCCCCAGCATTTT
CSARVDSHSNQPQHF
>few|-|TRBV4-1|TRBJ1-5
TGCGCCAGCAGCCAAGCTCTCATGAGGGTTCAGCCCCAGCATTTT
CASSQALMRVQPQHF
>few|-|TRBV4-1|TRBJ2-1
TGCGCCAGCAGCCAAGTCGGGCGCCCTACGGAGTTCTTC
CASSQVGRPTEFF
>-|TRBD1|TRBV20-1|TRBJ1-5
TGCAGTGCTAGAACGACAGGGATGAGCAATCAGCCCCAGCATTTT
CSARTTGMSNQPQHF
>many|-|TRBV29-1|TRBJ2-2
TGCAGCGTTGAGGGGGGCCATAAGAACACCGGGGAGCTGTTTTTT
CSVEGGHKNTGELFF
>few|TRBD2|TRBV11-1|TRBJ2-1
TGTGCCAGCAGCTTACGGATCCAGACTAGCGGGAGGGCCCATGAGCAGTTCTTC
CASSLRIQTSGRAHEQFF
>-|-|TRBV18|TRBJ2-5
TGTGCCAGCTCCGTTAAAACGTATTACCAAGAGACCCAGTACTTC
CASSVKTYYQETQYF
>-|-|TRBV15|TRBJ1-1
TGTGCCACCAGCAGAGCCGCAGGGAGGAACACTGAAGCTTTCTTT
CATSRAAGRNTEAFF
>few|-|TRBV12-3/TRBV12-4|TRBJ1-1
TGTGCCAGCAGGCTGTTGACACTTAACACTGAAGCTTTCTTT
CASRLLTLNTEAFF
>-|-|TRBV5-4|TRBJ2-1
TGTGCCAGCAGCTTGGAGACGCGTGGGCCCTACAATGAGCAGTTCTTC
CASSLETRGPYNEQFF
>-|TRBD1|TRBV2|TRBJ1-4
TGTGCCAGCCACAGGGGAGAGGAAAAACTGTTTTTT
CASHRGEEKLFF
>few|TRBD2|TRBV5-1|TRBJ2-1
TGCGCCAGCAGGAGAGGGTTGGGACTAGCGGGAGGGCCAAATCACAATGAGCAGTTCTTC
CASRRGLGLAGGPNHNEQFF
>few|-|TRBV12-3/TRBV12-4|TRBJ2-3
TGTGCCAGCAGAACAGTGTTACCTTTCACAGATACGCAGTATTTT
CASRTVLPFTDTQYF
>once|-|TRBV28|TRBJ2-2
TGTGCCAGCAGACACGGGGGCGCGAACACCGGGGAGCTGTTTTTT
CASRHGGANTGELFF
>-|TRBD2|TRBV7-2|TRBJ2-1
TGTGCCAGCAGCTTAGAGTCTAGCGGGTCGTACAATGAGCAGTTCTTC
CASSLESSGSYNEQFF
>few|-|TRBV10-2|TRBJ2-7
TGCGCCAGCAGTGAGAACACAGTAGCGTTCTACGAGCAGTACTTC
CASSENTVAFYEQYF
>-|TRBD1|TRBV7-8|TRBJ1-1
TGTGCCAGCAGCCTACGCCCGGACAGGGCCCATGCCGCTTTCTTT
CASSLRPDRAHAAFF
>once|-|TRBV5-6|TRBJ2-7
TGTGCCAGCAGCGCCTTTTGGGGACCTACCTACGAGCAGTACTTC
CASSAFWGPTYEQYF
>-|-|TRBV5-1|TRBJ2-5
TGCGCCAGCAGCTCCTCCGTCCGGGAGACCCAGTACTTC
CASSSSVRETQYF
>few|-|TRBV4-1|TRBJ1-2
TGCGCCAGCAGCGCTCCGGGACGTCGGCGGACGAACTATGGCTACACCTTC
CASSAPGRRRTNYGYTF
>-|-|TRBV3-1|TRBJ2-1
TGTGCCAGCAGCCCCCGGGGAAGTGTGCATGAGCAGTTCTTC
CASSPRGSVHEQFF
>-|TRBD2|TRBV10-3|TRBJ2-1
TGTGCCATCAGTGAGCCACTAGCGGGAGGCTACAATGAGCAGTTCTTC
CAISEPLAGGYNEQFF
>many|-|TRBV7-2|TRBJ1-1
TGTGCCAGCAGCTTAGTTCACAGTATCATGAACACTGAAGCTTTCTTT
CASSLVHSIMNTEAFF
>-|TRBD1|TRBV7-6|TRBJ1-2
TGTGCCAGCAGCTTAGACCCAGGGGGGGACTATGGCTACACCTTC
CASSLDPGGDYGYTF
>few|-|TRBV20-1|TRBJ2-5
TGCAGTGCTAGCGGGACGGAAGAGGGAGAGACCCAGTACTTC
CSASGTEEGETQYF
>-|-|TRBV10-2|TRBJ2-4
TGCGCCAGCAGTGGATCCGGAAACATTCAGTACTTC
CASSGSGNIQYF
>-|-|TRBV7-3|TRBJ2-5
TGTGCCAGCAGCCCAGGGGACACCAATCAAGAGACCCAGTACTTC
CASSPGDTNQETQYF
>few|-|TRBV6-1|TRBJ1-5
TGTGCCAGCAGGAGTCCGGGACAAAGCAATCAGCCCCAGCATTTT
CASRSPGQSNQPQHF
>-|-|TRBV12-3/TRBV12-4|TRBJ1-2
TGTGCCAGCAGTCCGACGGGGGGGGAGCTGTATAACTATGGCTACACCTTC
CASSPTGGELYNYGYTF
>few|-|TRBV20-1|TRBJ2-3
TGCAGTGCTGCTCCGGGGACAGATACGCAGTATTTT
CSAAPGTDTQYF
>many|-|TRBV29-1|TRBJ1-2
TGCAGCGGCTTCACAGGGAACTATGGCTACACCTTC
CSGFTGNYGYTF
>-|TRBD1|TRBV12-3/TRBV12-4|TRBJ2-2
TGTGCCAGCAGACCGACAGACAGGGCCGGGGTGCTGTTTTTT
CASRPTDRAGVLFF
>-|-|TRBV2|TRBJ1-2
TGTGCCAGCAGCCCTCGTGGCTACACCTTC
CASSPRGYTF
>few|TRBD2|TRBV9|TRBJ2-2
TGTGCCAGCAGCGGCCGCTGGACTAGCGGGAGTGTTACCGGGGAGCTGTTTTTT
CASSGRWTSGSVTGELFF
>-|-|TRBV20-1|TRBJ1-4
TGCAGTGCTTCTGTCAGCACTAATGAAAAACTGTTTTTT
CSASVSTNEKLFF
>-|TRBD1|TRBV9|TRBJ1-1
TGTGCCAGCAGCGTGGGACAGGGGATGTTGAACACTGAAGCTTTCTTT
CASSVGQGMLNTEAFF
>-|-|TRBV2|TRBJ1-5
TGTGCCAGCAGTGTCGGTTCTCAGCCCCAGCATTTT
CASSVGSQPQHF
>once|-|TRBV11-2|TRBJ2-3
TGTGCCAGCAGCCGTAATCTACAGGGCACAGATACGCAGTATTTT
CASSRNLQGTDTQYF
>many|-|TRBV28|TRBJ1-4
TGTGCCAGCGCCGGAGGGGGGAATAATGAAAAACTGTTTTTT
CASAGGGNNEKLFF
>-|-|TRBV10-3|TRBJ2-7
TGTGCCACAAGGGGGTCGAATACCGGCTACGAGCAGTACTTC
CATRGSNTGYEQYF
>few|-|TRBV6-5|TRBJ1-5
TGTGCCAGCAGTTACTGGAGGGGCGATCAGCCCCAGCATTTT
CASSYWRGDQPQHF
>-|TRBD1|TRBV7-6|TRBJ1-1
TGTGCCAGCAGCTTAGGGACAGGGGAGGCCTACACTGAAGCTTTCTTT
CASSLGTGEAYTEAFF